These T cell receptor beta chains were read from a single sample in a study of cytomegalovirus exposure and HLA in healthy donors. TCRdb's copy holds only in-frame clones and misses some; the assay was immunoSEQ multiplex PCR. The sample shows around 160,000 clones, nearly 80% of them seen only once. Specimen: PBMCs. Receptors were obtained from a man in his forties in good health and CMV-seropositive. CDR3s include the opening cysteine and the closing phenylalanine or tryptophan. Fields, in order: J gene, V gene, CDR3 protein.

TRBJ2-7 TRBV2 CASSEALVGQAISYEQYF
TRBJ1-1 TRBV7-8 CASSLVGPARAGYYMNTEAFF
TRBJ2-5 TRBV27 CASSRQFQETQYF
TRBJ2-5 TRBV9 CASSVAAGGQGLSETQYF
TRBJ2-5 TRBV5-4 CASSANRAQETQYF
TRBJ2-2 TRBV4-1 CASSQDSGSTGELFF
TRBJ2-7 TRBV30 CAWSGGGYEQYF
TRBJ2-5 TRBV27 CASSPAGAARTQYF
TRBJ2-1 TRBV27 CASSGSGLAVYNEQFF
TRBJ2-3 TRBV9 CASSILAGGPGSTDTQYF
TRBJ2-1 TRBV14 CASSQDWQGEQFF
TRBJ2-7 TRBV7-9 CSSSLAGTSSYEQYF
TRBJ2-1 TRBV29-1 CSVHLTSGILDEQFF
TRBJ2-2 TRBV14 CASSRFDRDGELFF
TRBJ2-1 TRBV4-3 CASSQDWASGTNEQFF
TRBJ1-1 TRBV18 CASSPTSGHLLMNTEAFF
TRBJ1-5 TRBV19 CASSIERGGSNQPQHF
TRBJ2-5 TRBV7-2 CASSWTSGYQETQYF
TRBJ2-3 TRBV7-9 CASSFGGRASGWSTDTQYF
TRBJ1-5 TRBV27 CASSLSGGLRNQPQHF
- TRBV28 CASREEGGSYEQYF
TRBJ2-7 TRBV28 CASNPQLTGNYEQYF
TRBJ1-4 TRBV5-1 CASSQAATNEKLFF
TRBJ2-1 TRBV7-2 CASRYPGSSYNEQFF
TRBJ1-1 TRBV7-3 CASSSEKTGNTEAFF
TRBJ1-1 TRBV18 CASLLGLNTEAFF
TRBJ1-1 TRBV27 CASSLSLRAVNTEAFF
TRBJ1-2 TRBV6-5 CASSYADTFSYGYTF
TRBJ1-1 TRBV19 CASSIVGRGRNTEAFF
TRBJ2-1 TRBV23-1 CASSQLPGNSGFF
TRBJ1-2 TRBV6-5 CASRTYNYGYTF
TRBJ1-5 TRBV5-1 CASSLGGRDQPQHF
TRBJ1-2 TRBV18 CASSPTGENYGYTF
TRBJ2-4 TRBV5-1 CASSSVGGGQAKNIQYF
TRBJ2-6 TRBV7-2 CASSLVGGGSGANVLTF
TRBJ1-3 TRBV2 CASSVLFSGNTIYF
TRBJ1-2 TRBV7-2 CASSFNREGPNYGYTF
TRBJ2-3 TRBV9 CASSVASLAGGRADTQYF
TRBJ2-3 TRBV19 CASSSTGSRTDTQYF
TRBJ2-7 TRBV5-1 CASSYGQGAYEQYF
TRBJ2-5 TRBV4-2 CASSQEGLAGGQETQYF
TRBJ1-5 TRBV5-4 CASSLGQGLDQPQHF
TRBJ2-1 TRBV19 CASSPGTSGRALRVYNEQFF
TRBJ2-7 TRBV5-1 CASTNTQAPYEQYF
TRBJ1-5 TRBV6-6 CASSQPGTQHF
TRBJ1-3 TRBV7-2 CASSRAGLDGNTIYF